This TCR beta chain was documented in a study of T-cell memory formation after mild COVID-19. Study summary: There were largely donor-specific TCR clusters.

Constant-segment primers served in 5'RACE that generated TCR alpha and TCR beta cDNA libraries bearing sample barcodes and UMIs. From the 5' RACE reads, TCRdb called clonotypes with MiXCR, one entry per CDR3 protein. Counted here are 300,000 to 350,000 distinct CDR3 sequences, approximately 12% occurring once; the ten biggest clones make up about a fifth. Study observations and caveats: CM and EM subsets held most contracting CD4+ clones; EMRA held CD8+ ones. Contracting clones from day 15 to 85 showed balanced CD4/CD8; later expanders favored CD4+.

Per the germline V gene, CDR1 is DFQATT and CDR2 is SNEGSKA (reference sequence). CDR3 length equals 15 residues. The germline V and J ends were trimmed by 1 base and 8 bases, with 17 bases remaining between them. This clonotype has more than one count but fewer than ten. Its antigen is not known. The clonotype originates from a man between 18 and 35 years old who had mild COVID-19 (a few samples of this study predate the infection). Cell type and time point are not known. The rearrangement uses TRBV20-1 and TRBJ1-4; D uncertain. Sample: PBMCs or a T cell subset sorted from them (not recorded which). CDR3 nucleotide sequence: TGCAGTGCTAGAGTAAATCGGCCGGTAGGCGAAAAACTGTTTTTT. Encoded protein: CSARVNRPVGEKLFF.